The following is a T cell receptor (beta chain) sequence with its context. The entry originates in a study of blood T cell repertoires in COVID-19. Study background: There were acute and convalescent COVID-19 samples, and they came from the United States, Italy and Spain. Sources were T cells, B-cell-depleted T cells, or PBMCs; the material itself was cDNA or gDNA.

As handled by the study authors: Amplification with reference gene primers provided the estimates of nucleated cell counts. Clones were sequenced by immunoSEQ multiplex PCR, and TCRdb holds only the in-frame ones, with some missing. That table is the source of V, J and clone size, and D and trimming were worked out from the DNA. The sample includes around 260,000 clones, approximately 86% of them seen just once. CDR3 length: 15 amino acids. V was trimmed by 0 bases and J by 5 bases, leaving 10 bases between them. Germline V gives CDR1 SGHAT, CDR2 FQNNGV. Input material: peripheral blood. The gene calls are TRBV11-2 and TRBJ2-2, with D possibly being TRBD2 (6 bases). The receptor was derived from a man aged 30 to 45 with active or convalescent COVID-19. The CDR3 nucleotides are TGTGCCAGCAGCTTAGATCGGGGGAGAACCGGGGAGCTGTTTTTT. This encodes CASSLDRGRTGELFF.